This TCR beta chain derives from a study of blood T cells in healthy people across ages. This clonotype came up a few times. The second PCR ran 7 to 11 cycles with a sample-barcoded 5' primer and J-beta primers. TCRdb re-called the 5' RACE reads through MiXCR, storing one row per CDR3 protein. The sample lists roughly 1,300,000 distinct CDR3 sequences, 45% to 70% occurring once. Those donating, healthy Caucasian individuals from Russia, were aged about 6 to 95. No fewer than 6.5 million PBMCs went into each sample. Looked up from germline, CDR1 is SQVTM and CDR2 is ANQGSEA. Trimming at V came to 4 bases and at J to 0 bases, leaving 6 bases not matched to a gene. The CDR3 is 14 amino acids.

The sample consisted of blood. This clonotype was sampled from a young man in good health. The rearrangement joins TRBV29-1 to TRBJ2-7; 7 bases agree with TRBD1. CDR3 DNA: TGCAGCGTTGTCCGTGACAGGGACTCCTACGAGCAGTACTTC. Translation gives CSVVRDRDSYEQYF.